The T cell receptor beta chain described here comes from a study of blood T cell repertoires in COVID-19. Across the study: From T cells, B-cell-depleted T cells, or PBMCs came the material, which was cDNA or gDNA.

This clone was seen only a few times. There are 14 residues in the CDR3. CDR1 and CDR2 from the germline V gene are SQVTM and ANQGSEA. The ends were cut back, 7 bases at V and 2 bases at J, with 14 bases in the middle. Repertoires were generated with immunoSEQ multiplex PCR, while TCRdb's copy carries only in-frame clones and drops some. The sample yields about 170,000 clones, 82% seen once. The receptor comes from a woman aged 65 to 85 with acute or convalescent COVID-19. The chain links TRBV29-1 to TRBJ2-2, with D possibly matching TRBD1 (7 bases). What was sequenced was peripheral blood. CDR3 loop: CSAGGTVNTGELFF. The CDR3 DNA reads TGCAGCGCTGGAGGGACAGTAAACACCGGGGAGCTGTTTTTT.